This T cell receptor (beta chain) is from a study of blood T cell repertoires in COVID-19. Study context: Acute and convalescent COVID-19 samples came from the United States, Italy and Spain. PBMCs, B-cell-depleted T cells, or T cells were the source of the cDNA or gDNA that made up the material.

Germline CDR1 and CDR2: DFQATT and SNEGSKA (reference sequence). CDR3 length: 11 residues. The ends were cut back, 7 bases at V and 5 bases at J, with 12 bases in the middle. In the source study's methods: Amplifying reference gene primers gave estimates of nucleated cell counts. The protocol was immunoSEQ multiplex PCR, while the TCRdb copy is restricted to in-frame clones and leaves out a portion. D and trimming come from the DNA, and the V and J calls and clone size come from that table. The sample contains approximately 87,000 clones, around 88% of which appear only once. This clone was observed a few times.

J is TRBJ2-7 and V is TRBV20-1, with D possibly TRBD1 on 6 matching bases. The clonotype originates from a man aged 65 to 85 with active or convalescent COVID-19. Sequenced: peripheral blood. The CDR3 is CSVDSQNEQYF. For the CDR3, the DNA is TGCAGTGTGGACAGCCAGAACGAGCAGTACTTC.